The 25 T cell receptor beta chains given below trace back to one sample, sequenced in a study of blood T cells in healthy people across ages. A second 7 to 11 cycle PCR used barcoded and J-beta primers. A single record per CDR3 protein comes from TCRdb applying MiXCR to the 5' RACE reads. Among around 1.5 million distinct CDR3 sequences listed, roughly 60% were seen once. The specimen sequenced was blood. These receptors all come from a man aged 18 to 30 in good health.

The chain uses TRBV7-2 and TRBJ2-1, with 12 bases fitting TRBD2. The J call may be mistaken, given a closer DNA end match to TRBJ2-7. This CDR3 has 14 residues. The germline gives CDR1 SGHTA, CDR2 FQGNSA. The CDR3 is CASSRSGLAGEQYF. CDR3 DNA sequence: TGTGCCAGCAGCCGATCGGGACTAGCGGGCGAGCAGTACTTC.

The rearrangement links TRBV5-6 to TRBJ1-5; the D is unclear. CDR1 is SGHDT, CDR2 YYEEEE, per germline. Trimming stripped 4 bases from V and 7 bases from J, with 21 bases between. The CDR3 sequence is 16 residues long. Written as DNA, the CDR3 is TGTGCCAGCAGCGGACCCGGCCAGGAGGCTTGGCAGCCCCAGCATTTT. This codes for CASSGPGQEAWQPQHF.

The rearrangement links TRBV11-2 to TRBJ1-1; unclear D gene. Deletions cut 3 bases from V and 1 base from J, with 9 bases between. Germline values: CDR1 SGHAT, CDR2 FQNNGV. There are 14 residues in the CDR3. In DNA form, the CDR3 reads TGTGCCAGCAGCTTCTTCGAAGGGAACACTGAAGCTTTCTTT. Encoded protein: CASSFFEGNTEAFF.

In DNA form, the CDR3 reads TGTGCCAGCAGCAGGACCGGGACTAGAGAGGACATTCAGTACTTC. This sequence encodes CASSRTGTREDIQYF. The chain combines TRBV11-2 with TRBJ2-4; 8 nucleotides match TRBD2. The CDR3 loop spans 15 amino acids. Unmatched junction bases numbered 11, after V lost 5 bases and J lost 8 bases. The germline gives CDR1 SGHAT, CDR2 FQNNGV.

This clonotype was seen a few times. The genes are TRBV7-2 and TRBJ1-2; D is uncertain. This CDR3 region has 15 residues. The germline gives CDR1 SGHTA, CDR2 FQGNSA. The V end was cut by 1 base, the J end by 3 bases, with 12 bases between. The DNA of the CDR3 is TGTGCCAGCAGCTTAGGCCGTCCAGGATACTATGGCTACACCTTC. As protein: CASSLGRPGYYGYTF.

The genes are TRBV24-1 and TRBJ2-7; maybe TRBD1 (7 bases). The end of the DNA is better explained by TRBJ2-4, so the J call may be wrong. The CDR3 consists of 16 residues. Germline V gives CDR1 KGHDR, CDR2 SFDVKD. CDR3 DNA sequence: TGTGCCACCAGTGATCCTCTGGAGGGGACAGAAAACATTCAGTACTTC. Protein: CATSDPLEGTENIQYF.

As to this clonotype: At one end the junction does not follow the germline gene, possibly because of a read error. The rearrangement uses TRBV20-1 and TRBJ1-1, with 7 bases aligning to TRBD1. The CDR3 spans 15 residues. The germline gives CDR1 DFQATT, CDR2 SNEGSKA (reference sequence). The CDR3 DNA follows: TGCGGTGCCCTCCGTCAGGGACAGCTGAACACTGAAGCTTTCTTT. This encodes CGALRQGQLNTEAFF.

V and J are TRBV3-1 and TRBJ2-1, with 7 bases fitting TRBD2. The CDR3 is 14 residues long. Trimming at V came to 1 base and at J to 7 bases, leaving 4 bases not matched to a gene. Germline V gives CDR1 LGHDT, CDR2 YNNKEL (reference sequence). CDR3 DNA: TGTGCCAGCAGCCAAGCAGACGGGAGGAATGAGCAGTTCTTC. It encodes CASSQADGRNEQFF.

The chain has TRBV5-4 and TRBJ2-3; TRBD2 matches at 9 bases. CDR3 length equals 16 residues. V dropped 2 bases and J dropped 2; count of bases not matched to a gene: 6. CDR1 and CDR2 (germline): SGHNT, YYREEE (reference sequence). The CDR3 protein is CASSLSSGTNTDTQYF. As DNA, the CDR3 is TGTGCCAGCAGCTTATCTAGCGGGACTAACACAGATACGCAGTATTTT. Combining the CDR3 with reference TRBV5-4 and TRBJ2-3 gives the whole variable domain ETGVTQSPTHLIKTRGQQVTLRCSSQSGHNTVSWYQQALGQGPQFIFQYYREEENGRGNFPPRFSGLQFPNYSSELNVNALELDDSALYLCASSLSSGTNTDTQYFGPGTRLTVL.

The V call is TRBV27, the J call TRBJ1-6; 7 bases match TRBD1. CDR1 and CDR2 from the germline V gene are MNHEY and SMNVEV (reference sequence). Trimming cost V 1 base and J 0 bases; bases outside gene matches: 9. There are 19 residues in the CDR3. CDR3 amino acids: CASSLWGPHRGSYNSPLHF. In DNA form, the CDR3 reads TGTGCCAGCAGTTTATGGGGTCCTCACAGGGGCTCCTATAATTCACCCCTCCACTTT.

The genes are TRBV12-3 or TRBV12-4 and TRBJ2-7; 7 bases fit TRBD2. Trimming took 5 bases from V and 3 from J; bases not matched to a gene: 7. CDR3 length: 14 residues. The CDR3 DNA sequence: TGTGCCAGCAGTCCCGGCGGGAGCGTCTACGAGCAGTACTTC. Amino acids: CASSPGGSVYEQYF.

The CDR3 spells CASNRPGQGDTEAFF. CDR3 nucleotide sequence: TGTGCCAGCAACCGCCCGGGACAGGGAGACACTGAAGCTTTCTTT. The chain joins TRBV2 to TRBJ1-1; 9 nucleotides line up with TRBD1. There are 15 residues in the CDR3. In germline, CDR1 is SNHLY, CDR2 FYNNEI. The ends lost 7 bases at V and 3 bases at J; junction bases unmatched: 9. Using reference TRBV2 and TRBJ1-1 for the parts outside the CDR3, the full variable domain is EPEVTQTPSHQVTQMGQEVILRCVPISNHLYFYWYRQILGQKVEFLVSFYNNEISEKSEIFDDQFSVERPDGSNFTLKIRSTKLEDSAMYFCASNRPGQGDTEAFFGQGTRLTVV.

Only a few counts were recorded for this clonotype. The chain carries TRBV29-1 and TRBJ2-5; possible D gene TRBD1, 5 bases. Germline CDR1 reads SQVTM; CDR2 reads ANQGSEA. The CDR3 length is 13 residues. Trimming removed 3 bases from V and 1 base from J, with 9 bases in between. The CDR3 DNA sequence: TGCAGCGTTGACAGAAGGGGCCAAGAGACCCAGTACTTC. This codes for CSVDRRGQETQYF.

The CDR3 sequence is CAISETSGRAPGELFF. Here the CDR3 DNA reads TGTGCCATCAGTGAGACTAGCGGGAGGGCCCCCGGGGAGCTGTTTTTT. The rearrangement joins TRBV10-3 to TRBJ2-2, with 13 bases lining up with TRBD2. The V segment lost 2 bases and the J segment 6 bases; nucleotides outside the gene matches: 3. The CDR3 runs to 16 residues. CDR1 ENHRY and CDR2 SYGVKD come from the germline V gene.

The rearrangement uses TRBV4-2 and TRBJ2-7; 9 bases align to TRBD1. The CDR3 has 16 amino acids. Germline loops: CDR1 LGHNA, CDR2 YNFKEQ. V trimming: 0 bases; J trimming: 3 bases; junction bases outside the gene matches: 6. The CDR3 loop reads CASSQDGTGTFYEQYF. CDR3 nucleotides: TGTGCCAGCAGCCAAGATGGGACAGGGACTTTCTACGAGCAGTACTTC.

The chain recombines TRBV21-1 with TRBJ2-7; the D call of TRBD1 is as the table states it, not checked on the DNA. TRBV21-1 is tagged as a pseudogene. This CDR3 spans 16 amino acids. The CDR3 DNA follows: TGTGCCAGCAGCATACGTAGGGGACAGGGGGACTACGAGCAGTACTTC. It is translated as CASSIRRGQGDYEQYF.

The V gene is TRBV15, the J gene TRBJ2-3, with TRBD2 as a possible D gene (5 bases). The CDR3 is 14 residues long. V was clipped by 0 bases and J by 6 bases, with 10 bases between them. Germline CDR1 reads LNHNV; CDR2 reads YYDKDF (reference sequence). The CDR3 sequence: CATSRDKVADTQYF. The CDR3 DNA reads as TGTGCCACCAGCAGAGACAAGGTAGCGGATACGCAGTATTTT.

This chain uses TRBV3-1 with TRBJ1-1; possibly TRBD1 for D (5 bases). The CDR3 runs to 15 residues. The V and J ends lost 6 bases and 4 bases respectively, with 18 bases between them. Germline CDR1 and CDR2: LGHDT and YNNKEL (reference sequence). The CDR3 sequence is CASSPTPGLATEAFF. CDR3 bases: TGTGCCAGCAGTCCTACCCCGGGACTCGCCACTGAAGCTTTCTTT.

This chain uses TRBV20-1 with TRBJ2-6; D remains ambiguous. Germline CDR1 is DFQATT and CDR2 is SNEGSKA (reference sequence). The germline V and J ends were trimmed by 1 base and 4 bases, with 8 bases remaining between them. CDR3 length: 14 residues. CDR3 sequence: CSARAPEGANVLTF. For the CDR3, the DNA is TGCAGTGCTAGAGCTCCTGAAGGGGCCAACGTCCTGACTTTC.

The table lists this clonotype with many counts. The chain joins TRBV9 to TRBJ2-1; possibly TRBD1 or TRBD2 for D (5 bases each). Germline loops: CDR1 SGDLS, CDR2 YYNGEE. V lost 3 bases and J lost 5, with 18 bases in between. There are 16 residues in the CDR3. The CDR3 DNA reads as TGTGCCAGCAGCGCGAGACAACGGGGCAGGGACAATGAGCAGTTCTTC. As protein: CASSARQRGRDNEQFF. Combining the CDR3 with reference TRBV9 and TRBJ2-1 gives the whole variable domain DSGVTQTPKHLITATGQRVTLRCSPRSGDLSVYWYQQSLDQGLQFLIQYYNGEERAKGNILERFSAQQFPDLHSELNLSSLELGDSALYFCASSARQRGRDNEQFFGPGTRLTVL.

This clonotype was counted between two and nine times. The chain recombines TRBV12-3 or TRBV12-4 with TRBJ1-4; no clear D. The germline V and J ends were trimmed by 5 bases and 4 bases, with 8 bases remaining between them. The CDR3 covers 13 residues. Here the CDR3 reads CASSPYLNEKLFF. The CDR3 bases are TGTGCCAGCAGTCCCTATCTTAATGAAAAACTGTTTTTT.

The genes are TRBV7-2 and TRBJ2-3; D ambiguous. V was trimmed by 8 bases and J by 1 base, leaving 13 bases between them. This CDR3 region has 14 residues. Germline V gene lookup returns CDR1 SGHTA and CDR2 FQGNSA. In nucleotides, the CDR3 is TGTGCCAGCCGATCCGCTCACCGCACAGATACGCAGTATTTT. It encodes CASRSAHRTDTQYF.

This clonotype has more than one count but fewer than ten. The gene calls are TRBV29-1 and TRBJ2-7; D is undetermined. The CDR3 has 11 amino acids. With 5 bases removed from V and 6 bases from J, the gap between germline ends came to 11 bases. Germline CDR1 is SQVTM and CDR2 is ANQGSEA. CDR3 protein: CSVPHSGEQYF. Here the CDR3 DNA reads TGCAGCGTTCCCCACTCGGGCGAGCAGTACTTC.

CDR3 loop: CASSQGQGGYPYEQYF. The CDR3 region has the DNA TGCGCCAGCAGCCAAGGACAGGGGGGATACCCCTACGAGCAGTACTTC. The chain joins TRBV4-1 to TRBJ2-7, with 9 bases fitting TRBD1. J was trimmed by 2 bases and V by 1 base; bases with no gene match: 6. This CDR3 spans 16 amino acids. CDR1 is MGHRA, CDR2 YSYEKL, per germline.

The chain carries TRBV27 and TRBJ1-2; TRBD1 matches at 8 bases. The CDR3 covers 17 residues. Germline V CDR1 and CDR2: MNHEY, SMNVEV (reference sequence). V dropped 0 bases and J dropped 8; count of bases not matched to a gene: 14. Here the CDR3 DNA reads TGTGCCAGCAGTTTATCTAGCCGACCAGGGGGCCGTTGGGGCTACACCTTC. Residues: CASSLSSRPGGRWGYTF.